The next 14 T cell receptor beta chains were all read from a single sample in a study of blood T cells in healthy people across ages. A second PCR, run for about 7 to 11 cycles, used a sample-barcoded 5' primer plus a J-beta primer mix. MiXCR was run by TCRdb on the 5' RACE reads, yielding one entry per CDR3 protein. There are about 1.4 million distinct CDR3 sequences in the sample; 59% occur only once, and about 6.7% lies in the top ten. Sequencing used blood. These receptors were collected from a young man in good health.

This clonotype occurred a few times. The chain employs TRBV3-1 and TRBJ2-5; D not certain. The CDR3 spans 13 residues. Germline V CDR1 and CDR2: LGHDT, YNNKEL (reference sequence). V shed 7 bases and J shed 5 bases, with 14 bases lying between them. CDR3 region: CASTWSQKETQYF. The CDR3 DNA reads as TGTGCCAGCACCTGGAGCCAGAAGGAGACCCAGTACTTC.

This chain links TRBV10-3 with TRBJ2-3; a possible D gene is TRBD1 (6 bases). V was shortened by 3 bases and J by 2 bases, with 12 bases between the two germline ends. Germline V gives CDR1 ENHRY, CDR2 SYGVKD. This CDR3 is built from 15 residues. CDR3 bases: TGTGCCATCAGTGACCGGGACACTACCACAGATACGCAGTATTTT. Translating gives CAISDRDTTTDTQYF.

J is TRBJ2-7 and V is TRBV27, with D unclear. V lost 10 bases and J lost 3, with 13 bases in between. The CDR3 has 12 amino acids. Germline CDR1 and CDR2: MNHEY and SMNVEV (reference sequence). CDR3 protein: CANRARVYEQYF. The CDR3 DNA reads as TGTGCCAATCGGGCCCGGGTCTACGAGCAGTACTTC.

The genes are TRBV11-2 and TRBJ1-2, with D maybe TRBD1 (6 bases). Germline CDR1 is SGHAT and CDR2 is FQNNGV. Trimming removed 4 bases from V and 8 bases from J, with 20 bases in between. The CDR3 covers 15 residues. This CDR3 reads CASSSTPGARLGYTF. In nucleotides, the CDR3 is TGTGCCAGCAGCTCGACCCCGGGGGCGAGGCTAGGCTACACCTTC.

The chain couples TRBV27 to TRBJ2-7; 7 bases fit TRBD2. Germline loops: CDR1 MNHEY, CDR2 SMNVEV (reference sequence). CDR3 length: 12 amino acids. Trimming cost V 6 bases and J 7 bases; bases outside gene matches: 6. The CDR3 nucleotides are TGTGCCAGCAGCCAATTCGGGGGGGAGCAGTACTTC. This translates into CASSQFGGEQYF.

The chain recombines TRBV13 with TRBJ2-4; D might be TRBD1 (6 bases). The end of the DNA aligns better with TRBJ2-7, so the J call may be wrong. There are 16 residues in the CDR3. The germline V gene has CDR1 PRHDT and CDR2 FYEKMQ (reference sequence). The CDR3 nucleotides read TGTGCCAGCAGCTTAGGCCTGGCAGGGGAGTATAACGAGCAGTACTTC. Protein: CASSLGLAGEYNEQYF.

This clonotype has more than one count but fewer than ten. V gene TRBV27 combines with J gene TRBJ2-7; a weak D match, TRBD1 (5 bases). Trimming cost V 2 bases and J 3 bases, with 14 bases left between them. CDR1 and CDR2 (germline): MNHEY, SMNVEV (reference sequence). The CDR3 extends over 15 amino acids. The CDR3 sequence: CASSLNSRAIYEQYF. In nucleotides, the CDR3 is TGTGCCAGCAGTTTAAATTCCAGGGCCATCTACGAGCAGTACTTC.

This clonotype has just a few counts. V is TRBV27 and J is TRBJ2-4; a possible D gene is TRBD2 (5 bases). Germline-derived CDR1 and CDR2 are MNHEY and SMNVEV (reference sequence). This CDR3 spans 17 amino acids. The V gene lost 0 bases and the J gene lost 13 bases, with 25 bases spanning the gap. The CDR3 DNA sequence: TGTGCCAGCAGTTTATCGCGGTTTACGGGAACCTACGACAAGCAGTACTTC. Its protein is CASSLSRFTGTYDKQYF.

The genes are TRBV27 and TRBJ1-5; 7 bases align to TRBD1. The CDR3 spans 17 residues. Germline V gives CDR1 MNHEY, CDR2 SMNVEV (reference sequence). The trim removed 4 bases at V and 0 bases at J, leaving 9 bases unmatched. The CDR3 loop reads CASSSGQIRNSNQPQHF. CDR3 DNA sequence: TGTGCCAGCAGTTCGGGACAGATAAGAAATAGCAATCAGCCCCAGCATTTT.

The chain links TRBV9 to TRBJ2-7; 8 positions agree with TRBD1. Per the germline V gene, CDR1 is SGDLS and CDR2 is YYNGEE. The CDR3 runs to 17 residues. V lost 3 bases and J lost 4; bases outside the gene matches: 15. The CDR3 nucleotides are TGTGCCAGCAGCGAGGGTGGGAGAACAGGGGGAATGTACGAGCAGTACTTC. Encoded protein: CASSEGGRTGGMYEQYF.

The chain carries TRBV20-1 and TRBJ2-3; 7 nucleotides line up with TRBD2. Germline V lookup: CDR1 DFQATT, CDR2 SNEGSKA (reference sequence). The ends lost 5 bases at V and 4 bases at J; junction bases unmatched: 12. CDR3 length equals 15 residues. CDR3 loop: CSAPQRGVMPDTQYF. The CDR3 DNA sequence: TGCAGTGCTCCCCAACGGGGGGTTATGCCAGATACGCAGTATTTT.

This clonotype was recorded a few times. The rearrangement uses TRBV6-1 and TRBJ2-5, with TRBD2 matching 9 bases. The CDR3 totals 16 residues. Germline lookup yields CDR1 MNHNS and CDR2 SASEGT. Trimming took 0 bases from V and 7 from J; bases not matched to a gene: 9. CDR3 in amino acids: CASSEAPSGAIGTQYF. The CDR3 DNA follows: TGTGCCAGCAGTGAAGCCCCTAGCGGGGCGATCGGGACCCAGTACTTC.

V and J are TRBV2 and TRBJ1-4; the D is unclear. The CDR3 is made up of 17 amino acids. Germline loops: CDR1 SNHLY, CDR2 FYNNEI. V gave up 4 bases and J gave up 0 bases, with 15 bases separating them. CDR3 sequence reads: CASSGGVFPATNEKLFF. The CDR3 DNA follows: TGTGCCAGCAGTGGTGGGGTATTCCCTGCAACTAATGAAAAACTGTTTTTT.

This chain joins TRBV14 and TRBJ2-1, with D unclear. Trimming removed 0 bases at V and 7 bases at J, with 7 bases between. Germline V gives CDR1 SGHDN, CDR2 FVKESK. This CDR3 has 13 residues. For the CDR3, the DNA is TGTGCCAGCAGCCAAGAATCCACGAATGAGCAGTTCTTC. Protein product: CASSQESTNEQFF.